This T cell receptor (beta chain) was sequenced for a study of Ad26.COV2.S vaccination and SARS-CoV-2 variants. Whole-study context: Each vaccinee took Ad26.COV2.S intramuscularly, once or twice 56 days apart. Study-level points and caveats: Placebo recipients had lower spike-specific TCR breadth than vaccine recipients.

Germline V gives CDR1 LGHNA, CDR2 YSLEER. The CDR3 consists of 15 residues. V was shortened by 3 bases and J by 3 bases, with 12 bases between the two germline ends. Treatment meaning: around 19 received Ad26.COV2.S at low or high dose, single or two shots; 5 received placebo; per-sample allocation not given. Sampling happened 63 days after the first vaccine or placebo injection. Based in Boston, the donor was an adult of 18-55 years. Comment on this clone: Its antigen is not identified.

Using immunoSEQ multiplex PCR, the repertoire was profiled, and TCRdb retains in-frame clones only, with some absent. The table records more than 300,000 clones, around 89% of them present only once. V and J are TRBV4-3 and TRBJ1-5; unclear D gene. The sequence came from a person between 18 and 65 years old who received the Ad26.COV2.S COVID-19 vaccine or a placebo. This specimen was peripheral blood, taken in a trial of Ad26.COV2.S vaccine versus placebo. The CDR3 nucleotides read TGCGCCAGCAGCCATGAGACGGGTTACAATCAGCCCCAGCATTTT. Its protein product is CASSHETGYNQPQHF.